The rows below give T cell receptor beta chains drawn from one sample of a study of blood T cell repertoires in COVID-19. Data came from immunoSEQ multiplex PCR; TCRdb stores just in-frame clones and leaves some out. The sample lists 200,000 to 250,000 clones; around nine tenths were seen once. Material for sequencing was peripheral blood. The receptors were gathered from a woman aged 40 to 50 with acute or convalescent COVID-19. CDR3s include the opening cysteine and the closing phenylalanine or tryptophan.

>TRBJ1-3|TRBV19
CATQTGGLISGNTIYF
>TRBJ1-5|TRBV5-1
CASSLVGGNQPQHF
>TRBJ1-2|TRBV2
CASADRGYGYTF
>TRBJ2-2|TRBV7-9
CASSLVGLQGANTGELFF
>TRBJ2-2|TRBV19
CASNPGLAGVTGELFF
>TRBJ1-5|TRBV2
CASREGTGSLNQPQHF
>TRBJ1-2|TRBV27
CASSPRNGGYGYTF
>TRBJ2-5|TRBV11-1
CASSLHRAGEETQYF
>TRBJ1-3|TRBV9
CASSHQVGAGNTIYF
>TRBJ2-3|TRBV5-1
CASSLERGTGIGGSTDTQYF
>TRBJ2-4|TRBV30
CAWSGGQAQNIQYF
>TRBJ1-1|TRBV5-1
CASSWDTRAEAFF
>TRBJ2-1|TRBV27
CASSSSLYNEQFF
>TRBJ1-5|TRBV10-3
CAISEEVRNQPQHF
>TRBJ2-1|TRBV6-5
CASSPSAGGYNEQFF
>TRBJ1-2|TRBV14
CASSQTGQPNYGYTF
>TRBJ2-1|TRBV5-1
CASRLLADSYNEQFF
>TRBJ1-2|TRBV9
CASSARDSGYGYTF
>TRBJ2-1|TRBV5-4
CASAGTSGGHAYNEQFF
>TRBJ2-2|TRBV5-1
CASSQNVGTANTGELFF
>TRBJ1-5|TRBV24-1
CATSDPDRGDQPQHF
>TRBJ2-5|TRBV25-1
CASSPLSWGHRGETQYF
>TRBJ1-5|TRBV20-1
CSASDGQRRPQHF
>TRBJ2-3|TRBV11-2
CASSLELAGGRDTQYF
>TRBJ2-1|TRBV6-5
CASSYRLAGGPNEQFF
>TRBJ1-1|TRBV15
CATSPRTAMNTEAFF
>TRBJ1-2|TRBV5-1
CASRISAAGVHGYTF
>TRBJ1-3|TRBV27
CASSLTGVSGNTIYF
>TRBJ2-3|TRBV21-1
CASSKGPDCPPQYF
>TRBJ1-1|TRBV11-2
CASSLSYPGSSTKNTEAFF
>TRBJ2-3|TRBV5-6
CATGVGPTDTQYF
>TRBJ1-1|TRBV19
CASSIGRGGNTEAFF